Following are 10 T cell receptor beta chains from one sample sequenced in a study of blood T cell repertoires in COVID-19. The protocol was immunoSEQ multiplex PCR, while the TCRdb copy is restricted to in-frame clones and leaves out a portion. The profile covers about 91,000 clones, with 88% appearing a single time and 4.5% to 5.5% taken by the ten largest. Material: peripheral blood. Receptors were obtained from a woman older than 75 with active COVID-19.

This clone was picked up a small number of times. The CDR3 region has the DNA TGTGCCAGCTCACCGGGCAGAACTAATGAAAAACTGTTTTTT. Protein: CASSPGRTNEKLFF. The J gene is TRBJ1-4, the V gene TRBV18; D unresolved. V was cut by 3 bases and J by 1 base, with 6 bases left in between. The CDR3 has 14 residues. CDR1 is KGHSH, CDR2 LQKENI, per germline.

The rearrangement links TRBV19 to TRBJ1-1, with TRBD1 matching over 7 bases. The CDR3 runs 13 residues. With 6 bases clipped from V and 3 bases from J, the junction kept 4 bases outside the gene matches. From germline, CDR1 is LNHDA and CDR2 SQIVND (reference sequence). The CDR3 spells CASSRQGDTEAFF. The CDR3, as DNA: TGTGCCAGTAGCAGACAGGGAGACACTGAAGCTTTCTTT.

In its sample, this clone was seen a few times. V gene TRBV7-8 combines with J gene TRBJ1-6; 10 positions match TRBD1. The germline gives CDR1 SGHVS, CDR2 FQNEAQ. The J segment lost 10 bases and the V segment lost 2 bases, leaving 14 bases of the junction unmatched. This CDR3 spans 18 amino acids. The DNA for the CDR3 is TGTGCCAGCAGCTTATCAACCGGGACAGGGGCGTCGGGGTCACCCCTCCACTTT. It encodes CASSLSTGTGASGSPLHF.

V is TRBV9 and J is TRBJ2-5; D may be TRBD2 (6 bases). Germline values: CDR1 SGDLS, CDR2 YYNGEE. This CDR3 has 14 amino acids. The V gene lost 2 bases and the J gene lost 1 base, with 9 bases spanning the gap. CDR3 loop: CASSVGTFQETQYF. DNA of the CDR3: TGTGCCAGCAGCGTCGGGACTTTCCAAGAGACCCAGTACTTC.

This clone has more than one count but fewer than ten. The chain joins TRBV27 to TRBJ1-5, with 8 bases matching TRBD1. CDR1 and CDR2 from the germline V gene are MNHEY and SMNVEV (reference sequence). After removal of 6 bases from V and 4 bases from J, the junction contained 8 bases not matched to a gene. The CDR3 is 15 amino acids. The CDR3 sequence is CASSPDRGSNQPQHF. The CDR3 DNA sequence: TGTGCCAGCAGCCCCGACAGGGGATCAAATCAGCCCCAGCATTTT.

J is TRBJ1-1 and V is TRBV7-6; D remains ambiguous. V lost 5 bases to trimming and J lost 1 base, with 14 bases between them. The CDR3 totals 15 residues. Germline V gives CDR1 SGHVS, CDR2 FNYEAQ. The CDR3 coding sequence is TGTGCCAGCAGCCTAGAAGGAGTTGGGAACACTGAAGCTTTCTTT. Encoded protein: CASSLEGVGNTEAFF.

This rearrangement joins TRBV10-2 to TRBJ2-1, with D maybe TRBD1 (6 bases). V gave up 2 bases and J gave up 12 bases, with 11 bases separating them. Germline V gives CDR1 WSHSY, CDR2 SAAADI. The CDR3 loop spans 12 amino acids. In DNA, the CDR3 is TGCGCCAGCAGTGAGGAGGGGGTGTGGCAGTTCTTC. Amino acids: CASSEEGVWQFF.

About this clone: At one end, the junction sequence differs from germline, possibly due to a read error. This sample also contains other DNA sequences that code for the same CDR3. The chain employs TRBV28 and TRBJ2-7; 8 bases fit TRBD2. Germline V gene data show CDR1 as MDHEN and CDR2 as SYDVKM. The CDR3 contains 14 residues. This CDR3 reads CASSLSTSGYEQYF. The CDR3 DNA sequence: TGCGCCAGCAGTTTATCTACTAGCGGATACGAGCAGTACTTC.

The chain couples TRBV15 to TRBJ1-3; D call uncertain. Trimming cost V 3 bases and J 0 bases, with 6 bases left between them. Germline CDR1 LNHNV, CDR2 YYDKDF (reference sequence). This CDR3 has 14 residues. The CDR3 sequence: CATSSRDSGNTIYF. The DNA for the CDR3 is TGTGCCACCAGCAGCCGGGACTCTGGAAACACCATATATTTT. The entire variable domain, with the rest obtained from reference TRBV15 and TRBJ1-3, is as follows: DAMVIQNPRYQVTQFGKPVTLSCSQTLNHNVMYWYQQKSSQAPKLLFHYYDKDFNNEADTPDNFQSRRPNTSFCFLDIRSPGLGDTAMYLCATSSRDSGNTIYFGEGSWLTVV.

The chain employs TRBV6-2 or TRBV6-3 and TRBJ2-3; D unresolved. CDR3 length: 14 amino acids. Trimming left V 2 bases short and J 2 bases short, with 8 bases between. CDR1 is MNHEY, CDR2 SVGEGT, per germline. Here the CDR3 reads CASSYLLNTDTQYF. CDR3 nucleotide sequence: TGTGCCAGCAGTTACCTCCTTAACACAGATACGCAGTATTTT.